This T cell receptor beta chain was sequenced in a study of cytomegalovirus exposure and HLA in healthy donors. The study's findings and limits: As immune exposure information, only CMV serostatus was available. Highly shared variants forming one cluster were likely a sequencing artifact.

Primers: 60 Vbeta forward and 13 Jbeta reverse. TCRdb's copy holds only in-frame clones and misses some; the assay was immunoSEQ multiplex PCR. This sample yields about 200,000 clones, of which around three quarters are seen a single time; less than 20% belongs to the top ten. The CDR3 is 16 residues long. Germline assignment: CDR1 ENHRY and CDR2 SYGVKD. The germline V and J ends were trimmed by 10 bases and 2 bases, with 23 bases remaining between them. A word on this clone: The antigen remains unidentified.

The chain uses TRBV10-3 and TRBJ1-2; tentatively, D is TRBD1 (6 bases). The specimen sequenced was PBMCs. The TCR sequence derives from a man aged 35 to 55 in good health and CMV-seronegative. CDR3 sequence reads: CATTSGGASANYGYTF. In nucleotides, the CDR3 is TGTGCCACTACCAGTGGGGGCGCATCCGCCAACTATGGCTACACCTTC.